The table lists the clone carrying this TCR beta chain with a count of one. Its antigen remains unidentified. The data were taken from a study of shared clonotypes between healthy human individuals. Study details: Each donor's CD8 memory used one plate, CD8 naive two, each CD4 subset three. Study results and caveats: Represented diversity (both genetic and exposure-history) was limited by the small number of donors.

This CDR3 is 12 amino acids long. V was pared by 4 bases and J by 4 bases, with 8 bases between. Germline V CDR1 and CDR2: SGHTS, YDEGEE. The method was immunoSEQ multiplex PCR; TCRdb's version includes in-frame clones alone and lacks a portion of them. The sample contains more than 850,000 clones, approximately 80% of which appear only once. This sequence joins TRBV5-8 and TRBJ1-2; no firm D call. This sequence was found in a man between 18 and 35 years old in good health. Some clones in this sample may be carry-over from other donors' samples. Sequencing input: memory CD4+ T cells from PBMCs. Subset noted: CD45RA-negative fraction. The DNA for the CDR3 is TGTGCCAGCAGCCTAGAGGGCTATGGCTACACCTTC. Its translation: CASSLEGYGYTF.